This entry lists 10 T cell receptor beta chains sequenced from one sample in a study of post-analysis software for immune sequencing data. The authors incorporated unique molecular identifiers into the TCR beta cDNA libraries. Using its own MiXCR run on the PCR reads, TCRdb lists one record per CDR3 protein. The repertoire has roughly 620,000 distinct CDR3 sequences, about 40% of them found once; the top ten carry roughly 1.7%. What these receptors recognize is not known. Whole-study results and caveats: Patients used about five TRBV segments, including TRBV5-6, TRBV5-1 and TRBV20-1, more often than controls.

Sequenced input: blood. The receptors here all came from a girl under 18 with multiple sclerosis.

The J gene is TRBJ2-1, the V gene TRBV11-3; D may be TRBD1 (7 bases). Germline values: CDR1 SGHNT, CDR2 YENEEA. Trimming left V 3 bases short and J 12 bases short, with 12 bases between. The CDR3 has 12 residues. CDR3 bases: TGTGCCAGCAGCTTGGGCCAGGGGGGGCAGTTCTTC. It translates to CASSLGQGGQFF.

The CDR3 nucleotides read TGTGCCAGCAGTACCACAGGGCGGGACACGGAAGAGACCCAGTACTTC. This codes for CASSTTGRDTEETQYF. The chain is built from TRBV11-2 and TRBJ2-7; the D call may be TRBD1 or TRBD2 (6 bases each). Near its end, the DNA agrees better with TRBJ2-5, so the J call may be wrong. Germline CDR1 and CDR2: SGHAT and FQNNGV. The CDR3 is made up of 16 amino acids.

The rearrangement links TRBV5-8 to TRBJ2-1; TRBD2 matches 11 bases. Germline-derived CDR1 and CDR2 are SGHTS and YDEGEE. The V and J ends lost 4 bases and 5 bases, in that order; junction bases with no gene match: 14. The CDR3 sequence is 18 residues long. CDR3 in DNA: TGTGCCAGCAGCCAGCTGGCACTAGCGGGAGCTCCCCACAATGAGCAGTTCTTC. Translating gives CASSQLALAGAPHNEQFF.

The chain carries TRBV6-5 and TRBJ2-3; D perhaps matches TRBD1 (6 bases). Germline V gene data show CDR1 as MNHEY and CDR2 as SVGAGI. The V end lost 5 bases, the J end lost 3 bases, and 18 bases lay between the germline ends. The CDR3 sequence is 16 residues long. The CDR3 DNA is TGTGCCAGCAGTACGTGGATGGGACAATTTACAGATACGCAGTATTTT. It translates to CASSTWMGQFTDTQYF.

This clonotype has a handful of counts. The chain uses TRBV4-2 and TRBJ2-1, with D tentatively TRBD1 or TRBD2 (6 bases each). The CDR3 is 17 residues long. V shed 3 bases and J shed 8 bases, with 23 bases lying between them. CDR1 is LGHNA, CDR2 YNFKEQ, per germline. CDR3 in amino acids: CASSQGGSGRAGYEQFF. The DNA for the CDR3 is TGTGCCAGCAGCCAGGGGGGCTCTGGCAGGGCGGGGTATGAGCAGTTCTTC.

The gene calls are TRBV9 and TRBJ2-3; TRBD2 matches 9 bases. This CDR3 comprises 16 residues. Unmatched junction bases numbered 10, after V lost 4 bases and J lost 4 bases. The germline V gene encodes CDR1 SGDLS and CDR2 YYNGEE. CDR3 bases: TGTGCCAGCAGCCCCAGGAGCGGGAGGCTCCCAGATACGCAGTATTTT. Its translation is CASSPRSGRLPDTQYF.

The chain joins TRBV12-3 or TRBV12-4 to TRBJ2-7; 13 bases fit TRBD2. With 5 bases clipped from V and 0 bases from J, the junction kept 10 bases outside the gene matches. The CDR3 consists of 18 residues. The CDR3 reads CASSPGTSGEVSSYEQYF. CDR3 bases: TGTGCCAGCAGTCCTGGGACTAGCGGGGAAGTTAGCTCCTACGAGCAGTACTTC.

The chain recombines TRBV24-1 with TRBJ2-1; 9 bases align to TRBD2. J was trimmed by 8 bases and V by 3 bases; bases with no gene match: 16. CDR1 and CDR2 from the germline V gene are KGHDR and SFDVKD. The CDR3 sequence is 18 residues long. The CDR3 spells CATSDPLLAGVLSDEQFF. CDR3 DNA: TGTGCCACCAGTGATCCACTGTTAGCGGGAGTCCTTTCCGATGAGCAGTTCTTC.

The chain uses TRBV14 and TRBJ2-7; D not resolved. The better agreement between TRBJ2-5 and the DNA end casts doubt on the J call. CDR1 SGHDN and CDR2 FVKESK come from the germline V gene. The CDR3 contains 14 residues. The CDR3 loop is CASSQGVPPETQYF. Written as DNA, the CDR3 is TGTGCCAGCAGCCAAGGGGTGCCCCCAGAGACCCAGTACTTC.

The V gene is TRBV12-3 or TRBV12-4, the J gene TRBJ2-1; 7 bases match TRBD2. The CDR3 is 13 residues long. J was trimmed by 1 base and V by 10 bases; bases with no gene match: 4. The CDR3 bases are TGTGCCATCGGGGACTATTCCTACAATGAGCAGTTCTTC. The encoded protein is CAIGDYSYNEQFF.